This T cell receptor (beta chain) was profiled in a study of T cells in localized non-small cell lung cancer. Assay: immunoSEQ multiplex PCR; the TCRdb copy retains only in-frame clones and omits some. The sample yields 30,000 to 35,000 clones, 93% seen once. The CDR3 is made up of 14 amino acids. Per the germline V gene, CDR1 is LNHDA and CDR2 is SQIVND (reference sequence). V gave up 5 bases and J gave up 2 bases, with 12 bases separating them. The sequences come from peripheral blood, collected before any cancer treatment. The chain links TRBV19 to TRBJ2-5; possible D gene TRBD2, 6 bases. This TCR was recovered from a female donor older than 55 with stage I lung adenocarcinoma. In DNA, the CDR3 is TGTGCCAGTAGTGGCGGGGCCCTTCAAGAGACCCAGTACTTC. Its protein is CASSGGALQETQYF. The full variable domain, in which reference TRBV19 and TRBJ2-5 provide the parts outside the CDR3, is DGGITQSPKYLFRKEGQNVTLSCEQNLNHDAMYWYRQDPGQGLRLIYYSQIVNDFQKGDIAEGYSVSREKKESFPLTVTSAQKNPTAFYLCASSGGALQETQYFGPGTRLLVL.